These 10 T cell receptor beta chains share one sample of origin, sequenced in a study of OX40 agonist ivuxolimab in advanced cancers. Libraries were constructed by the immunoSEQ multiplex PCR assay. TCRdb mirrors the immuneACCESS table, restricted to in-frame sequences. Some clones are absent from its copies; in checked studies, under half trace to an unresolved V gene, and the reason for the others is unknown. The table for this sample lists tens of thousands of clones; approximately 94% of them were counted only once. Of the sample, 9.6% is held by the ten largest clones. The sequencing here drew on CD4+ or CD8+ T cells sorted from blood, taken in a trial of the OX40 agonist ivuxolimab. The receptors stem from an adult with an advanced solid tumor such as melanoma, head and neck, liver or kidney cancer.

This rearrangement joins TRBV28 to TRBJ2-1; 7 positions match TRBD1. J lost 10 bases, V lost 5 bases, and 11 bases had no gene match. The CDR3 contains 14 residues. In germline, CDR1 is MDHEN, CDR2 SYDVKM. The CDR3 loop reads CASSLYRQGGEQFF. CDR3 sequence (DNA): TGTGCCAGCAGTCTCTACCGACAGGGCGGCGAGCAGTTCTTC. The variable domain in full, with the rest retrieved from reference TRBV28 and TRBJ2-1, is DVKVTQSSRYLVKRTGEKVFLECVQDMDHENMFWYRQDPGLGLRLIYFSYDVKMKEKGDIPEGYSVSREKKERFSLILESASTNQTSMYLCASSLYRQGGEQFFGPGTRLTVL.

The rearrangement links TRBV27 to TRBJ2-1; 7 bases are shared with TRBD1. The trim removed 4 bases at V and 5 bases at J, leaving 11 bases unmatched. Germline assignment: CDR1 MNHEY and CDR2 SMNVEV (reference sequence). This CDR3 spans 16 amino acids. As DNA, the CDR3 is TGTGCCAGCAGTTCGTCAGCCGGGACAGCTCACAATGAGCAGTTCTTC. This codes for CASSSSAGTAHNEQFF.

The rearrangement links TRBV28 to TRBJ2-1; TRBD2 might be the D (6 bases). The CDR3 length is 15 residues. Germline lookup yields CDR1 MDHEN and CDR2 SYDVKM. Trimming took 4 bases from V and 4 from J, leaving 14 bases between them. CDR3 residues: CASSSFSGTYNEQFF. CDR3 sequence (DNA): TGTGCCAGCAGTTCCTTTAGCGGAACTTACAATGAGCAGTTCTTC.

V and J are TRBV7-9 and TRBJ2-3, with 8 positions matching TRBD1. Trimming took 3 bases from V and 1 from J; bases not matched to a gene: 0. This CDR3 has 14 amino acids. Germline CDR1 is SEHNR and CDR2 is FQNEAQ (reference sequence). CDR3 DNA: TGTGCCAGCAGCTTGGGACAGGGCACAGATACGCAGTATTTT. Its protein is CASSLGQGTDTQYF. The variable domain in full, with the rest retrieved from reference TRBV7-9 and TRBJ2-3, is DTGVSQNPRHKITKRGQNVTFRCDPISEHNRLYWYRQTLGQGPEFLTYFQNEAQLEKSRLLSDRFSAERPKGSFSTLEIQRTEQGDSAMYLCASSLGQGTDTQYFGPGTRLTVL.

The chain joins TRBV6-4 to TRBJ2-1; tentatively, D is TRBD2 (6 bases). V gave up 3 bases and J gave up 7 bases, with 10 bases separating them. Germline CDR1 MRHNA, CDR2 SNTAGT. The CDR3 is 13 residues long. This CDR3 reads CASSEGGQNEQFF. DNA for the CDR3: TGTGCCAGCAGTGAGGGGGGTCAGAATGAGCAGTTCTTC.

CDR3 loop: CASSSLPGLPPDTGELFF. The CDR3 nucleotides read TGTGCCAGCAGTTCCCTACCGGGACTTCCCCCCGACACCGGGGAGCTGTTTTTT. The chain is built from TRBV28 and TRBJ2-2, with D possibly being TRBD2 (6 bases). The CDR3 has 18 residues. The V end lost 4 bases, the J end lost 3 bases, and 21 bases lay between the germline ends. Germline V gene lookup returns CDR1 MDHEN and CDR2 SYDVKM. Drawing the rest from reference TRBV28 and TRBJ2-2, the complete variable domain is DVKVTQSSRYLVKRTGEKVFLECVQDMDHENMFWYRQDPGLGLRLIYFSYDVKMKEKGDIPEGYSVSREKKERFSLILESASTNQTSMYLCASSSLPGLPPDTGELFFGEGSRLTVL.

This clone was detected only once. The rearrangement uses TRBV11-3 and TRBJ2-2; D not certain. The length of the CDR3 is 15 residues. Trimming pared 1 base from V and 0 bases from J, leaving 6 bases between. Germline V lookup: CDR1 SGHNT, CDR2 YENEEA. For the CDR3, the DNA is TGTGCCAGCAGCTTAGGACACTCGAACACCGGGGAGCTGTTTTTT. Amino acids: CASSLGHSNTGELFF.

This clone was counted once. The chain uses TRBV19 and TRBJ1-5; tentatively, D is TRBD1 (5 bases). Germline CDR1 LNHDA, CDR2 SQIVND (reference sequence). Trimming took off 9 bases at V and 0 bases at J, with 15 bases between the two ends. The CDR3 contains 15 residues. Here the CDR3 DNA reads TGTGCCAGCAAAATTACGGGGGATAGCAATCAGCCCCAGCATTTT. It specifies CASKITGDSNQPQHF.

The V gene is TRBV11-2, the J gene TRBJ2-2; possibly TRBD1 or TRBD2 for D (5 bases each). The CDR3 consists of 12 residues. Germline V gene lookup returns CDR1 SGHAT and CDR2 FQNNGV. V was clipped by 8 bases and J by 7 bases, with 11 bases between them. CDR3 sequence (DNA): TGTGCCAGCGCTGGGGGTGACGGGGAGCTGTTTTTT. Protein product: CASAGGDGELFF. Together with reference TRBV11-2 and TRBJ2-2, the CDR3 gives the full variable domain: EAGVAQSPRYKIIEKRQSVAFWCNPISGHATLYWYQQILGQGPKLLIQFQNNGVVDDSQLPKDRFSAERLKGVDSTLKIQPAKLEDSAVYLCASAGGDGELFFGEGSRLTVL.

The table lists this clone with a count of one. This rearrangement joins TRBV18 to TRBJ2-1; no clear D gene. The CDR3 runs to 14 residues. Germline CDR1 reads KGHSH; CDR2 reads LQKENI. V gave up 4 bases and J gave up 0 bases, with 7 bases separating them. CDR3 sequence: CASSRPGSYNEQFF. The CDR3 DNA reads as TGTGCCAGCTCACGTCCGGGCTCCTACAATGAGCAGTTCTTC.